This is a list of T cell receptor beta chains from one sample in a study of OX40 agonist ivuxolimab in advanced cancers. TCRdb keeps only in-frame clones here, not all; method: immunoSEQ multiplex PCR. The sample lists tens of thousands of clones, approximately 70% occurring once. This sample comprised CD4+ or CD8+ T cells sorted from blood, obtained in a trial of the OX40 agonist ivuxolimab. The receptors were sampled from an adult with an advanced solid tumor such as melanoma, head and neck, liver or kidney cancer. The CDR3 runs from the conserved cysteine through the conserved F or W. A D gene is named only where the DNA matches it firmly. Rows give clone size only sometimes, using once, few, many, or a class for an expanded clone.

J gene	D gene	clone size	V gene	CDR3 DNA	CDR3 protein
TRBJ1-1	-	-	TRBV27	TGTGCCAGCAGTTTAAAGTTCCGGGGTTTGAACACTGAAGCTTTCTTT	CASSLKFRGLNTEAFF
TRBJ1-1	-	-	TRBV5-6	TGTGCCAGCAGCGGGCCTCTGAACACTGAAGCTTTCTTT	CASSGPLNTEAFF
TRBJ2-1	TRBD1	-	TRBV9	TGTGCCAGCAGCGTAGGACAGGGCAGCAATGAGCAGTTCTTC	CASSVGQGSNEQFF
TRBJ2-1	-	-	TRBV7-3	TGTGCCAGCAGCCTGGTCCCCCCTGGGGCGGGGAGCAATGAGCAGTTCTTC	CASSLVPPGAGSNEQFF
TRBJ2-2	TRBD2	-	TRBV5-8	TGTGCCAGCAGCTTCACGGGGGGGCCAACCGGGGAGCTGTTTTTT	CASSFTGGPTGELFF
TRBJ2-7	TRBD2	-	TRBV5-1	TGCGCCAGCAGCTTAGGACTAGCACCCCTGGAGCAGTACTTC	CASSLGLAPLEQYF
TRBJ2-7	-	-	TRBV7-8	TGTGCCAGCAGCTTAGAGGGATCCCTCTCCTACGAGCAGTACTTC	CASSLEGSLSYEQYF
TRBJ1-1	-	-	TRBV4-3	TGCGCCAGCAGCATTGAGGGGACGAACACTGAAGCTTTCTTT	CASSIEGTNTEAFF
TRBJ1-6	TRBD1	-	TRBV11-3	TGTGCCAGCAGCTCGGACAGGGGGCAATCACCCCTCCACTTT	CASSSDRGQSPLHF
TRBJ1-2	-	-	TRBV6-5	TGTGCCAGCAGTTACCGGGGGGCAATTAACTATGGCTACACCTTC	CASSYRGAINYGYTF
TRBJ2-7	TRBD2	-	TRBV9	TGTGCCAGCAGCGGTAGCGGGGGCTTTCCCTACGAGCAGTACTTC	CASSGSGGFPYEQYF
TRBJ1-2	TRBD1	-	TRBV13	TGTGCCAGTTTAGACAGGGGCTATGGCTACACCTTC	CASLDRGYGYTF
TRBJ2-7	-	-	TRBV6-6	TGTGCCAGCAGTTACTCGTCCGGGCATATCAACGAGCAGTACTTC	CASSYSSGHINEQYF
TRBJ2-3	-	-	TRBV5-4	TGTGCCAGCAGCTCCGGATATACGCAGTATTTT	CASSSGYTQYF
TRBJ1-4	-	-	TRBV27	TGTGCCAGCAGTTTATTCCCCAGTGCAACTAATGAAAAACTGTTTTTT	CASSLFPSATNEKLFF
TRBJ2-1	TRBD2	-	TRBV27	TGTGCCACCGCACTAGCGGGGGGCCGCGGTGAGCAGTTCTTC	CATALAGGRGEQFF
TRBJ1-1	-	-	TRBV4-1	TGCGCCAGCAGTCTATTACAGGGAAGTACTGAAGCTTTCTTT	CASSLLQGSTEAFF
TRBJ1-6	-	few	TRBV5-6	TGTGCCAGCAGCCTGGGAGTCGGGTCACCCCTCCACTTT	CASSLGVGSPLHF
TRBJ1-2	-	-	TRBV29-1	TGCAGCGTTGAAACGGACAGCTATGGCTACACCTTC	CSVETDSYGYTF
TRBJ2-1	-	-	TRBV5-6	TGTGCCAGCAGCTTGAATTCCTACAATGAGCAGTTCTTC	CASSLNSYNEQFF
TRBJ2-6	-	-	TRBV25-1	TGTGCCAGCAGTGTACTATCTGGGGCCAACGTCCTGACTTTC	CASSVLSGANVLTF
TRBJ2-1	TRBD2	-	TRBV19	TGTGCCAGTAGTATGGGGGGGAGCTCCTACAATGAGCAGTTCTTC	CASSMGGSSYNEQFF
TRBJ2-7	-	few	TRBV11-3	TGTGCCAGCAGCTTGGAAGGGGACTCCTACGAGCAGTACTTC	CASSLEGDSYEQYF
TRBJ1-5	-	-	TRBV27	TGTGCCAGCTCACCTTCAGCGTCCACGGGTCAGCCCCAGCATTTT	CASSPSASTGQPQHF
TRBJ2-4	-	-	TRBV19	TGTGCCAGTAGTATTGTCAGTTTTCCCTCGGCCAAAAACATTCAGTACTTC	CASSIVSFPSAKNIQYF
TRBJ2-7	TRBD1	medium-sized	TRBV29-1	TGCAGCGTGAAGGCTCTAGGACAGGGGCTCGCCTTCGAGCAGTACTTC	CSVKALGQGLAFEQYF
TRBJ2-6	TRBD1	-	TRBV4-1	TGCGCCAGCAGCCAAGGGGACAGGGCTGGGGCCAACGTCCTGACTTTC	CASSQGDRAGANVLTF
TRBJ2-1	TRBD1	-	TRBV4-3	TGCGCCAGCAGCAACCGGGACAGGGGATACAATGAGCAGTTCTTC	CASSNRDRGYNEQFF
TRBJ2-7	-	once	TRBV28	TGTGCCAGCAGTTCGGGGGACAGAACCTACGAGCAGTACTTC	CASSSGDRTYEQYF
TRBJ1-1	-	-	TRBV28	TGTGCCAGCACAAGGCAGACAAACACTGAAGCTTTCTTT	CASTRQTNTEAFF
TRBJ2-7	TRBD1	-	TRBV13	TGTGCCAGCAGCTCTCCAGGGACAGGGACGTACGAGCAGTACTTC	CASSSPGTGTYEQYF
TRBJ2-1	-	few	TRBV4-1	TGCGCCAGCAGCCAAGAACTCGGAAGTTACAATGAGCAGTTCTTC	CASSQELGSYNEQFF
TRBJ1-2	-	-	TRBV13	TGTGCCAGCAGCTTACCCCGGGATGGCTACACCTTC	CASSLPRDGYTF
TRBJ2-2	-	-	TRBV7-6	TGTGCCAGCAGCTTAGCTCTGAGGGGCCCAAACACCGGGGAGCTGTTTTTT	CASSLALRGPNTGELFF
TRBJ1-4	-	-	TRBV11-2	TGTGCCAGCAGCTTAGATGCGGGGGGGGAAAAACTGTTTTTT	CASSLDAGGEKLFF
TRBJ2-6	-	-	TRBV29-1	TGCAGCGTTGGAGGGGAGAACGGGGCCAACGTCCTGACTTTC	CSVGGENGANVLTF
TRBJ1-5	-	-	TRBV11-2	TGTGCCAGCAGCTTAGGGGCAGATTATCAGCCCCAGCATTTT	CASSLGADYQPQHF
TRBJ1-2	TRBD1	-	TRBV6-5	TGTGCCAGCGCCGATAACAGGGGTGGAGGCTACACCTTC	CASADNRGGGYTF
TRBJ2-7	TRBD1	-	TRBV28	TGTGCCAGCAGCGGAACCGGGACAGGGATTTACGAGCAGTACTTC	CASSGTGTGIYEQYF
TRBJ2-3	TRBD2	-	TRBV14	TGTGCCAGCAGCCAAGGAGCGGGGGGCCGGGCAGATACGCAGTATTTT	CASSQGAGGRADTQYF
TRBJ2-7	-	once	TRBV13	TGTGCCAGCAGCTTAGTAGGCAGCTACGAGCAGTACTTC	CASSLVGSYEQYF
TRBJ2-2	TRBD1	few	TRBV11-2	TGTGCCAGCAGCTTTCCTACAGGGGGCCGGCGAACCGGGGAGCTGTTTTTT	CASSFPTGGRRTGELFF
TRBJ2-7	TRBD1	-	TRBV7-9	TGTGCCAGCAGCTCGACAGGGGCCAACTCCTACGAGCAGTACTTC	CASSSTGANSYEQYF
TRBJ2-5	-	-	TRBV7-3	TGTGCCAGCAGCCCCCCAGGGGTAGAGACCCAGTACTTC	CASSPPGVETQYF
TRBJ2-1	-	once	TRBV5-6	TGTGCCAGCAGGTTTACAGGGCGGAATGAGCAGTTCTTC	CASRFTGRNEQFF
TRBJ2-7	-	-	TRBV9	TGTGCCAGCAGCGTAGAGGCAGGGAGATCGTACGAGCAGTACTTC	CASSVEAGRSYEQYF
TRBJ2-7	TRBD1	-	TRBV4-1	TGCGCCAGCAGGCTAACTGACAGGGAAATCGACGAGCAGTACTTC	CASRLTDREIDEQYF
TRBJ1-1	-	-	TRBV7-9	TGTGCCAGCAGCCCAATACAACAGAACACTGAAGCTTTCTTT	CASSPIQQNTEAFF
TRBJ2-5	-	-	TRBV7-2	TGTGCCAGCAGCTACGGACAGTCACAAGAGACCCAGTACTTC	CASSYGQSQETQYF
TRBJ1-3	-	few	TRBV28	TGTGCCAGCAGCCACTCCGGGTTCTCTGGAAACACCATATATTTT	CASSHSGFSGNTIYF
TRBJ2-2	-	-	TRBV28	TGTGCCAGCAGTCCCCCTCCAACGAGGACCTTAACCGGGGAGCTGTTTTTT	CASSPPPTRTLTGELFF